The T cell receptor beta chain described here comes from a study of blood T cell repertoires in COVID-19. The wider study: PBMCs, B-cell-depleted T cells, or T cells were the source of the cDNA or gDNA that made up the material.

As originally analysed: How many nucleated cells were present was estimated from reference gene primer amplification. Profiling relied on immunoSEQ multiplex PCR, and the TCRdb table lists in-frame clones only, not all of them. V, J and clone size reflect that table, while D and trimming were determined from the DNA. The sample shows around 250,000 clones, approximately 90% of them seen only once. Individuals aged roughly 18 to 90 years were recruited from 20 to 25 US areas. Clinical history reported by participants formed the basis on which cohorts were assigned. CDR1 and CDR2 from the germline V gene are MNHEY and SVGEGT. The V gene end was trimmed by 5 bases and the J gene end by 8 bases; junction bases not matched to a gene: 10. This CDR3 is built from 15 residues.

This chain uses TRBV6-2 or TRBV6-3 with TRBJ2-1, with 9 bases aligning to TRBD2. The sequencing input was PBMCs or T cells enriched from blood (not recorded which). The receptor's source is a human donor in a cohort exposed to, infected with or recovered from COVID-19 (not recorded which). The donor label of this sample is uncertain. Written as DNA, the CDR3 is TGTGCCAGCAGTCATCCGGGACTAGCATCACATGAGCAGTTCTTC. Translation: CASSHPGLASHEQFF.